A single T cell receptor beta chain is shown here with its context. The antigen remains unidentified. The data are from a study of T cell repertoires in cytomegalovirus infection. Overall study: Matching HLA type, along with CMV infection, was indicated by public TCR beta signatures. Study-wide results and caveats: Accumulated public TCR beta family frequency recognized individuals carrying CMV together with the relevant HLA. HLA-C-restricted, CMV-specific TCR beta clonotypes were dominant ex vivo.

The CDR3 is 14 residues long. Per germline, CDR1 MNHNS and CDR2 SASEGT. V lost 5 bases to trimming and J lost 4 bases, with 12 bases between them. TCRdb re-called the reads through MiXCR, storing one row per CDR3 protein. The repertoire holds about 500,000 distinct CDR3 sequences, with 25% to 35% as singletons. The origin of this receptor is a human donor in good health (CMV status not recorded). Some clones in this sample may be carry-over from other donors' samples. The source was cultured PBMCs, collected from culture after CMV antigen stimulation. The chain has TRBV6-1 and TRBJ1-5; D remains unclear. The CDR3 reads CASSSNSQNQPQHF. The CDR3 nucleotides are TGTGCCAGCAGTTCGAACAGCCAGAATCAGCCCCAGCATTTT.